The rows below give T cell receptor beta chains drawn from one sample of a study of radiotherapy plus CTLA-4 blockade in lung cancer. Libraries were prepared by immunoSEQ multiplex PCR; TCRdb keeps only in-frame clonotypes and omits some of them. The sample carries some 66,000 clones, around 81% recorded once. The input for sequencing was peripheral blood, taken from a patient treated with radiotherapy plus ipilimumab. Receptors were obtained from a human donor with non-small cell lung cancer who had a partial response to radiotherapy plus ipilimumab. The CDR3 runs from the conserved cysteine through the conserved F or W. Fields, in order: V gene, J gene, CDR3 protein.

V: TRBV28; J: TRBJ2-7; CDR3: CASTTPRGQLYEQYF
V: TRBV5-1; J: TRBJ1-3; CDR3: CASGTGGGNTIYF
V: TRBV11-2; J: TRBJ2-7; CDR3: CASTISRGPSYEQYF
V: TRBV6-1; J: TRBJ1-5; CDR3: CASDRDRDQPQHF
V: TRBV16; J: TRBJ2-2; CDR3: CASSQYAGNTGELFF
V: TRBV7-3; J: TRBJ2-3; CDR3: CASVAGTGTDTQYF
V: TRBV28; J: TRBJ1-5; CDR3: CASSRLRTGASNQPQHF
V: TRBV30; J: TRBJ1-2; CDR3: CAWTATGASYTF
V: TRBV9; J: TRBJ2-3; CDR3: CASSVEGRAVGTDTQYF
V: TRBV6-7; J: TRBJ2-3; CDR3: CASSKPPGQGVSGAHTDTQYF
V: TRBV28; J: TRBJ1-5; CDR3: CASSLGGRTSNQPQHF
V: TRBV7-8; J: TRBJ2-3; CDR3: CASSPQGGTDTQYF
V: TRBV28; J: TRBJ2-1; CDR3: CASSLAGGHSEQFF
V: TRBV28; J: TRBJ1-1; CDR3: CASSRDSWTEAFF
V: TRBV27; J: TRBJ2-7; CDR3: CASSGGGTGPHEQYF
V: TRBV28; J: TRBJ2-4; CDR3: CASSFRTARIAKNIQYF
V: TRBV5-1; J: TRBJ2-5; CDR3: CASSLAGGRGGETQYF
V: TRBV6-6; J: TRBJ2-5; CDR3: CASSWSGSQETQYF
V: TRBV7-9; J: TRBJ1-1; CDR3: CASSRSGGNTEAFF
V: TRBV5-4; J: TRBJ2-2; CDR3: CASSRLASLDTGELFF
V: TRBV5-1; J: TRBJ2-2; CDR3: CASSSSESSGRPTGELFF
V: TRBV10-2; J: TRBJ2-5; CDR3: CASNLAGQETQYF
V: TRBV19; J: TRBJ2-7; CDR3: CASSTWGWLAGDEQYF
V: TRBV5-6; J: TRBJ1-5; CDR3: CASSDRGNQPQHF
V: TRBV15; J: TRBJ1-5; CDR3: CATARGAVNQPQHF
V: TRBV14; J: TRBJ2-7; CDR3: CASSQVGAPTASYEQYF
V: TRBV7-3; J: TRBJ2-1; CDR3: CASSLDRYPYNEQFF
V: TRBV4-1; J: TRBJ2-7; CDR3: CASSQESAGIYYEQYF
V: TRBV6-5; J: TRBJ2-7; CDR3: CASSSLWDSDEQYF
V: TRBV6-1; J: TRBJ2-1; CDR3: CASSAGEQGNEQFF